Presented here are 16 T cell receptor beta chains from one specimen sequenced in a study of T cells in Graves' hyperthyroidism and ophthalmopathy. RNA transcripts yielded amplified TCR beta CDR3 regions. The TCR CDR3 first-round RT-PCR relied on the HTBI primer set. From the multiplex PCR reads, TCRdb called clonotypes with MiXCR, one entry per CDR3 protein. The sample carries 490,000 or so distinct CDR3 sequences, approximately 20% recorded once. Sequenced sample: blood. The receptor source for this set is a man between 40 and 49 years old with Graves' ophthalmopathy.

V gene TRBV18 combines with J gene TRBJ2-2, with a weak D call TRBD2 (6 bases). The germline V and J ends were trimmed by 4 bases and 4 bases, with 13 bases remaining between them. The CDR3 sequence is 15 residues long. Germline V gives CDR1 KGHSH, CDR2 LQKENI. The CDR3 coding sequence is TGTGCCAGCTCACAATTGGAGGGCGGCACCGGGGAGCTGTTTTTT. It translates to CASSQLEGGTGELFF.

Many counts were recorded for this clonotype. The chain couples TRBV20-1 to TRBJ2-7, with D perhaps matching TRBD1 (5 bases). V gave up 0 bases and J gave up 6 bases, with 15 bases separating them. In germline, CDR1 is DFQATT, CDR2 SNEGSKA (reference sequence). The CDR3 is 14 residues long. In DNA form, the CDR3 reads TGCAGTGCTAGAGATACCCCAGGGCTGGGCGAGCAGTACTTC. This codes for CSARDTPGLGEQYF.

This clonotype was counted many times. The chain joins TRBV20-1 to TRBJ2-7; the D gene is possibly TRBD1 (6 bases). The length of the CDR3 is 16 residues. The ends were cut back, 0 bases at V and 3 bases at J, with 18 bases in the middle. Germline CDR1 is DFQATT and CDR2 is SNEGSKA (reference sequence). DNA for the CDR3: TGCAGTGCTAGAGATTCCGCAGGGGCGGCCTACTACGAGCAGTACTTC. This sequence encodes CSARDSAGAAYYEQYF.

This clonotype was seen ten or more times. The chain combines TRBV27 with TRBJ2-1, with 9 bases lining up with TRBD1. Germline V gives CDR1 MNHEY, CDR2 SMNVEV (reference sequence). This CDR3 spans 16 amino acids. The V gene end was trimmed by 6 bases and the J gene end by 1 base; junction bases not matched to a gene: 7. In nucleotides, the CDR3 is TGTGCCAGCAGCAAGGACAGGGGAGGGTCCTACAATGAGCAGTTCTTC. Residues: CASSKDRGGSYNEQFF.

There are a few counts of this clonotype. The V and J genes are TRBV28 and TRBJ2-2; D unclear. The CDR3 is 13 amino acids. Germline-derived CDR1 and CDR2 are MDHEN and SYDVKM. V lost 3 bases and J lost 6, with 8 bases in between. The CDR3 DNA is TGTGCCAGCAGTTTCCTGAAGCCCGGGGAGCTGTTTTTT. Protein: CASSFLKPGELFF.

In this sample, this clonotype turned up many times. The chain carries TRBV7-2 and TRBJ2-7; 13 bases match TRBD2. From germline, CDR1 is SGHTA and CDR2 FQGNSA. The CDR3 contains 17 residues. The junction had 8 bases not matched to a gene; V was cut back by 3 bases and J by 3 bases. CDR3 nucleotide sequence: TGTGCCAGCAGCTTGGGACTAGCGGGGCGACCGGACTACGAGCAGTACTTC. It yields the protein CASSLGLAGRPDYEQYF.

The chain's CDR3 is CGSGTVANYGYTF. The CDR3 region has the DNA TGTGGCTCTGGGACGGTAGCTAACTATGGCTACACCTTC. The V gene is TRBV19, the J gene TRBJ1-2; D may be TRBD1 (5 bases). Germline V gene sequence: CDR1 LNHDA, CDR2 SQIVND (reference sequence). This CDR3 has 13 residues. The variable domain in full, with the rest retrieved from reference TRBV19 and TRBJ1-2, is DGGITQSPKYLFRKEGQNVTLSCEQNLNHDAMYWYRQDPGQGLRLIYYSQIVNDFQKGDIAEGYSVSREKKESFPLTVTSAQKNPTAFYLCGSGTVANYGYTFGSGTRLTVV.

This clonotype was seen many times. The rearrangement uses TRBV18 and TRBJ1-5; D uncertain. The CDR3 is made up of 15 amino acids. V lost 3 bases, J lost 0 bases, and 9 bases lay in between. Germline V gene sequence: CDR1 KGHSH, CDR2 LQKENI. CDR3 coding DNA: TGTGCCAGCTCACCCAGCAGCCGTAGCAATCAGCCCCAGCATTTT. Protein: CASSPSSRSNQPQHF.

Only a few counts were recorded for this clonotype. V is TRBV2 and J is TRBJ2-5, with D unresolved. Trimming shortened V by 4 bases and J by 1 base, and 7 bases separated the two germline ends. CDR3 length equals 13 residues. Germline loops: CDR1 SNHLY, CDR2 FYNNEI. The CDR3 DNA follows: TGTGCCAGCAGTGGTGGGGTCCAAGAGACCCAGTACTTC. Amino acids: CASSGGVQETQYF.

This chain joins TRBV20-1 and TRBJ1-2, with a weak D call TRBD1 (5 bases). The CDR3 runs 12 residues. Germline loops: CDR1 DFQATT, CDR2 SNEGSKA (reference sequence). The CDR3 reads CSAQRGNYGYTF. The CDR3 region has the DNA TGCAGCGCGCAACGGGGGAACTATGGCTACACCTTC.

The chain links TRBV7-9 to TRBJ2-3; 7 positions agree with TRBD2. Germline assignment: CDR1 SEHNR and CDR2 FQNEAQ (reference sequence). The CDR3 is 20 residues long. The junction had 24 bases not matched to a gene; V was cut back by 8 bases and J by 1 base. CDR3 loop: CASGYPTLSSGLRGTDTQYF. In nucleotides, the CDR3 is TGTGCCAGCGGCTACCCCACATTGTCTAGCGGACTGAGGGGCACAGATACGCAGTATTTT. The whole variable domain, remainder taken from reference TRBV7-9 and TRBJ2-3, is DTGVSQNPRHKITKRGQNVTFRCDPISEHNRLYWYRQTLGQGPEFLTYFQNEAQLEKSRLLSDRFSAERPKGSFSTLEIQRTEQGDSAMYLCASGYPTLSSGLRGTDTQYFGPGTRLTVL.

The chain uses TRBV5-4 and TRBJ2-5, with 10 bases that match TRBD2. The germline V gene has CDR1 SGHNT and CDR2 YYREEE (reference sequence). The CDR3 has 17 amino acids. J gave up 3 bases and V 0 bases, and 8 bases lay outside the gene matches. CDR3 nucleotides: TGTGCCAGCAGCTTGGATCTTAGCGGGAGGAGAGAAGAGACCCAGTACTTC. Its translation is CASSLDLSGRREETQYF.

V gene TRBV9 combines with J gene TRBJ2-1; TRBD1 or TRBD2 may be the D gene (6 bases each). Per the germline V gene, CDR1 is SGDLS and CDR2 is YYNGEE. This CDR3 comprises 15 residues. The V and J ends lost 3 bases and 2 bases respectively, with 12 bases between them. The CDR3 bases are TGTGCCAGCAGCGGGGAGGACAGAGCCTACAATGAGCAGTTCTTC. Protein product: CASSGEDRAYNEQFF.

The CDR3 sequence is CASLSTSTNEKLFF. CDR3 in DNA: TGTGCCAGCTTATCGACGTCAACTAATGAAAAACTGTTTTTT. The V call is TRBV6-1, the J call TRBJ1-4, with D hard to call. Germline CDR1 and CDR2: MNHNS and SASEGT. The CDR3 length is 14 residues. V lost 8 bases, J lost 0 bases, and 10 bases lay in between.

This clonotype was counted a few times. The CDR3 protein is CASSLGAGGDEKLFF. The CDR3 DNA reads as TGTGCCAGCAGCTTAGGCGCAGGGGGCGATGAAAAACTGTTTTTT. This chain joins TRBV7-9 and TRBJ1-4; 8 bases align to TRBD1. J was trimmed by 6 bases and V by 1 base; bases with no gene match: 4. Germline CDR1 and CDR2: SEHNR and FQNEAQ (reference sequence). The CDR3 length is 15 residues.

This clonotype was recorded a few times. The chain joins TRBV20-1 to TRBJ1-2; TRBD1 matches at 10 bases. Trimming cost V 5 bases and J 4 bases; bases outside gene matches: 4. This CDR3 spans 13 amino acids. The germline CDR1 and CDR2 sequences are DFQATT and SNEGSKA (reference sequence). This CDR3 is CSALRTGGYGYTF. The CDR3, as DNA: TGCAGTGCTCTCCGGACAGGGGGCTATGGCTACACCTTC.